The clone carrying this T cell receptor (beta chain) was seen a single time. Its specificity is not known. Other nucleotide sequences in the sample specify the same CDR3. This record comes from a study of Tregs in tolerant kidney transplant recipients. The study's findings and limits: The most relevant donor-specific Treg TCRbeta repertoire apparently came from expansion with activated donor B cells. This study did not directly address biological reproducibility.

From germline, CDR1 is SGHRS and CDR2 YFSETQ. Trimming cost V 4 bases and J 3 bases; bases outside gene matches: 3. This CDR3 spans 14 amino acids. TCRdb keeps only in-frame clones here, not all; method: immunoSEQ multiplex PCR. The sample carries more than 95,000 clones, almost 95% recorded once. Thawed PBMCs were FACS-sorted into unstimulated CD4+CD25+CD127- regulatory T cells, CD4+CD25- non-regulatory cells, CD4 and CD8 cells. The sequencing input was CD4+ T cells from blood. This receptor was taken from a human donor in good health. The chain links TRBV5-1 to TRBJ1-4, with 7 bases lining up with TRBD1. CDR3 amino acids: CASSLTGSNEKLFF. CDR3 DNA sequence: TGCGCCAGCAGCCTGACAGGGTCTAATGAAAAACTGTTTTTT. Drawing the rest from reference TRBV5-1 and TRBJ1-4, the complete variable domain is KAGVTQTPRYLIKTRGQQVTLSCSPISGHRSVSWYQQTPGQGLQFLFEYFSETQRNKGNFPGRFSGRQFSNSRSEMNVSTLELGDSALYLCASSLTGSNEKLFFGSGTQLSVL.